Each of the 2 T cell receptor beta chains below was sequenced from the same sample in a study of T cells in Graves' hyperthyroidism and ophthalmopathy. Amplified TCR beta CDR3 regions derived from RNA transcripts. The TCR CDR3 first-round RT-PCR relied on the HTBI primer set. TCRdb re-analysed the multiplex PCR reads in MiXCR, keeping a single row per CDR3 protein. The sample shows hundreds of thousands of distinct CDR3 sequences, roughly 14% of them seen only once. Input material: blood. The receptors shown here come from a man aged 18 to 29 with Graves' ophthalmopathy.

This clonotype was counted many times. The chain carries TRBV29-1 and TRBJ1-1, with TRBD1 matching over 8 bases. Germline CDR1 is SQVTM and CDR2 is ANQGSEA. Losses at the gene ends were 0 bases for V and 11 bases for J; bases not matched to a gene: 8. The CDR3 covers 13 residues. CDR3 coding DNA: TGCAGCGTTGAAGACGGGACAGGCCCGGAGGCTTTCTTT. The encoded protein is CSVEDGTGPEAFF.

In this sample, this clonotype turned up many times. The CDR3 DNA follows: TGTGCCAGTCCCGGGACAGGGGGCAGCTATGGCTACACCTTC. It is translated as CASPGTGGSYGYTF. The chain carries TRBV2 and TRBJ1-2; 12 bases align to TRBD1. V trimming: 9 bases; J trimming: 4 bases; junction bases outside the gene matches: 6. The germline V gene encodes CDR1 SNHLY and CDR2 FYNNEI. The CDR3 is 14 residues long.